This T cell receptor (beta chain) was identified during a study of T cell responses to AZD1222 COVID-19 vaccine. TCRdb keeps only in-frame clones here, not all; method: immunoSEQ multiplex PCR. This repertoire shows about 83,000 clones, about 82% found once; its top ten account for 8.7%. This CDR3 contains 14 residues. Germline V gives CDR1 SEHNR, CDR2 FQNEAQ (reference sequence). Between the trimmed V and J ends, which lost 5 bases and 1 base, there was a span of 11 bases. This specimen consisted of peripheral blood, obtained on day 0 of AZD1222 vaccination. The sequence was collected from an adult in good health. This rearrangement joins TRBV7-9 to TRBJ1-1, with D tentatively TRBD1 (5 bases). CDR3 nucleotide sequence: TGTGCCAGCAGCGGTAGACAGCGGAACACTGAAGCTTTCTTT. This codes for CASSGRQRNTEAFF.